This entry lists 26 T cell receptor beta chains sequenced from one sample in a study of molecular identifiers for immune sequencing clone quantification. One entry per CDR3 protein results from TCRdb running MiXCR on the PCR reads. The sample has more than 95,000 distinct CDR3 sequences, roughly a quarter seen once. The specimen was naive CD8+ T cells from blood, with Jurkat cell RNA spiked in. The subset: FACS-sorted CD8+CD4-CCR7+CD45RA+ naive T cells. These receptors originate from a human donor in good health. Some libraries in this study had Jurkat cell RNA spiked in.

The V gene is TRBV21-1, the J gene TRBJ2-3; the table's D call, TRBD1, has no DNA check behind it. TRBV21-1 is described as a pseudogene. The CDR3 loop spans 15 amino acids. CDR3 DNA: TGTGCCAGCAGCGACCCGGGACTAGCAACAGATACGCAGTATTTT. It encodes CASSDPGLATDTQYF.

The chain links TRBV27 to TRBJ2-1; weak D call: TRBD1 (5 bases). V lost 10 bases and J lost 4, with 26 bases in between. Germline V lookup: CDR1 MNHEY, CDR2 SMNVEV (reference sequence). The CDR3 loop spans 17 amino acids. The CDR3 protein is CATRKGVTTPRYNEQFF. The CDR3 DNA sequence: TGTGCCACCAGAAAAGGGGTTACGACCCCCAGGTACAATGAGCAGTTCTTC.

The V and J genes are TRBV11-3 and TRBJ2-3; D is perhaps TRBD2 (5 bases). This CDR3 is built from 14 residues. Trimming pared 4 bases from V and 3 bases from J, leaving 11 bases between. Looked up from germline, CDR1 is SGHNT and CDR2 is YENEEA. DNA for the CDR3: TGTGCCAGCAGCTCCCGACGGGGAACAGATACGCAGTATTTT. Protein product: CASSSRRGTDTQYF. The variable domain in full, with the rest retrieved from reference TRBV11-3 and TRBJ2-3, is EAGVVQSPRYKIIEKKQPVAFWCNPISGHNTLYWYLQNLGQGPELLIRYENEEAVDDSQLPKDRFSAERLKGVDSTLKIQPAELGDSAVYLCASSSRRGTDTQYFGPGTRLTVL.

J is TRBJ2-1 and V is TRBV27; D not resolved. This CDR3 has 16 residues. V shed 6 bases and J shed 0 bases, with 15 bases lying between them. Germline V lookup: CDR1 MNHEY, CDR2 SMNVEV (reference sequence). The CDR3 here is CASSRLRSSSYNEQFF. DNA for the CDR3: TGTGCCAGCAGCCGACTCAGGAGCAGCTCCTACAATGAGCAGTTCTTC.

The chain links TRBV19 to TRBJ1-5; a possible D gene is TRBD1 (5 bases). The germline CDR1 and CDR2 sequences are LNHDA and SQIVND (reference sequence). Trimming stripped 7 bases from V and 0 bases from J, with 13 bases between. This CDR3 is 15 amino acids long. DNA for the CDR3: TGTGCCAGTATGTGGGGGGGGTATAGCAATCAGCCCCAGCATTTT. Amino acids: CASMWGGYSNQPQHF.

This clonotype appeared many times. The chain recombines TRBV4-1 with TRBJ2-3, with a tentative D call TRBD1 (6 bases). Germline V gene lookup returns CDR1 MGHRA and CDR2 YSYEKL. V gave up 1 base and J gave up 4 bases, with 9 bases separating them. The CDR3 contains 14 residues. The CDR3 sequence: CASSQGQGPDTQYF. The CDR3, as DNA: TGCGCCAGCAGCCAAGGTCAGGGGCCAGATACGCAGTATTTT.

V and J are TRBV3-1 and TRBJ2-5; no firm D call. Germline CDR1 and CDR2: LGHDT and YNNKEL (reference sequence). The CDR3 totals 14 residues. V lost 1 base and J lost 0, with 6 bases in between. The CDR3 protein is CASSQAPNQETQYF. DNA for the CDR3: TGTGCCAGCAGCCAAGCGCCTAACCAAGAGACCCAGTACTTC.

This sequence joins TRBV7-9 and TRBJ1-6; 7 positions match TRBD1. This CDR3 has 17 amino acids. Germline-derived CDR1 and CDR2 are SEHNR and FQNEAQ (reference sequence). J gave up 7 bases and V 5 bases, and 14 bases lay outside the gene matches. The CDR3 region is CASSIQRQGMRNSPLHF. DNA for the CDR3: TGTGCCAGCAGCATACAGCGACAGGGTATGAGGAATTCACCCCTCCACTTT.

This clonotype came up many times. J is TRBJ1-1 and V is TRBV6-5, with D perhaps matching TRBD1 (5 bases). In germline, CDR1 is MNHEY, CDR2 SVGAGI. V was pared by 1 base and J by 3 bases, with 9 bases between. CDR3 length equals 14 residues. The CDR3 reads CASSYWGTDTEAFF. The CDR3 region has the DNA TGTGCCAGCAGTTACTGGGGCACCGACACTGAAGCTTTCTTT.

This clonotype was observed a handful of times. V gene TRBV4-3 combines with J gene TRBJ2-3; no clear D gene. Germline V gene data show CDR1 as LGHNA and CDR2 as YSLEER. CDR3 length: 17 amino acids. The germline V and J ends were trimmed by 0 bases and 2 bases, with 15 bases remaining between them. Here the CDR3 DNA reads TGCGCCAGCAGCCAAGATCACGCGTCGTGGTCCACAGATACGCAGTATTTT. This sequence encodes CASSQDHASWSTDTQYF.

Of note for this clonotype: This may arise from a read error, as a much more abundant clone is one base away. V gene TRBV12-3 or TRBV12-4 combines with J gene TRBJ2-5; possibly TRBD1 or TRBD2 for D (5 bases each). This CDR3 spans 16 amino acids. Trimming took off 5 bases at V and 4 bases at J, with 20 bases between the two ends. The CDR3 loop is CASSPAEGRDRETQYF. In nucleotides, the CDR3 is TGTGCCAGCAGTCCCGCTGAGGGGCGTGATCGAGAGACCCAGTACTTC.

There are a few counts of this clonotype. This may come from a read error, since a much larger clone is one base off. The rearrangement joins TRBV28 to TRBJ2-5, with 10 bases identical to TRBD1. CDR3 length: 16 amino acids. Losses at the gene ends were 3 bases for V and 4 bases for J; bases not matched to a gene: 8. CDR1 and CDR2 (germline): MDHEN, SYDVKM. CDR3 region: CASSFQETGGLETQYF. CDR3 DNA: TGTGCCAGCAGTTTCCAGGAGACAGGGGGCCTAGAGACCCAGTACTTC. Full variable domain (rest looked up from reference TRBV28 and TRBJ2-5): DVKVTQSSRYLVKRTGEKVFLECVQDMDHENMFWYRQDPGLGLRLIYFSYDVKMKEKGDIPEGYSVSREKKERFSLILESASTNQTSMYLCASSFQETGGLETQYFGPGTRLLVL.

Note on this clonotype: A clone one base away is much larger, so this may be a read error. V and J are TRBV3-1 and TRBJ2-7; 9 bases line up with TRBD1. The CDR3 totals 16 residues. The germline CDR1 and CDR2 sequences are LGHDT and YNNKEL (reference sequence). The CDR3 DNA sequence: TGTGCCAGCAGCCAATCATACGCACAGGGGGCTTACGAGCAGTGCTTC. It encodes CASSQSYAQGAYEQCF.

This clonotype occurred many times. This chain uses TRBV6-6 with TRBJ2-7; D remains unclear. V dropped 4 bases and J dropped 3 bases, with 16 bases sitting between them. Germline V gives CDR1 MNHNY, CDR2 SVGAGI (reference sequence). There are 15 residues in the CDR3. CDR3 in amino acids: CASSSWTATNYEQYF. CDR3 nucleotides: TGTGCCAGCAGTTCCTGGACCGCCACTAACTACGAGCAGTACTTC.

This clonotype was observed many times. The rearrangement uses TRBV7-6 and TRBJ1-5; 7 bases agree with TRBD1. CDR1 is SGHVS and CDR2 is FNYEAQ in the germline V gene. This CDR3 has 15 residues. Trimming cost V 1 base and J 6 bases; bases outside gene matches: 6. CDR3 in DNA: TGTGCCAGCAGCTTAGGACAGGGTTTGGGTCAGCCCCAGCATTTT. Residues: CASSLGQGLGQPQHF.

This clonotype was seen a few times. A much larger clone lies one base from this, so it may be a read error. The V and J genes are TRBV6-1 and TRBJ2-7; D unclear. CDR3 length equals 11 residues. Germline assignment: CDR1 MNHNS and CDR2 SASEGT. V lost 7 bases and J lost 6, with 10 bases in between. This chain's CDR3 is CASIMGCEQYF. The DNA of the CDR3 is TGTGCCAGCATTATGGGGTGCGAGCAGTACTTC.

V gene TRBV7-8 combines with J gene TRBJ2-7; either TRBD1 or TRBD2 may supply D (5 bases each). The CDR3 sequence is 15 residues long. Germline CDR1 reads SGHVS; CDR2 reads FQNEAQ. V gave up 1 base and J gave up 3 bases, with 13 bases separating them. CDR3 in amino acids: CASSLDEGRFYEQYF. CDR3 bases: TGTGCCAGCAGCTTAGATGAGGGGCGCTTCTACGAGCAGTACTTC.

Turning to this clonotype: An end of the junction does not agree with germline; a read error may underlie this. This chain connects TRBV28 to TRBJ2-1; possible D gene TRBD2, 6 bases. CDR1 and CDR2 from the germline V gene are MDHEN and SYDVKM. The CDR3 is made up of 16 amino acids. The CDR3 region is CASSLFEGLQYNEQLF. The CDR3 DNA follows: TGTGCCAGCAGTTTATTCGAGGGACTTCAATACAATGAGCAGCTCTTC.

At least ten counts were recorded for this clonotype. The chain couples TRBV18 to TRBJ2-5; D is ambiguous. Germline V lookup: CDR1 KGHSH, CDR2 LQKENI. This CDR3 has 13 amino acids. V dropped 6 bases and J dropped 1 base, with 9 bases sitting between them. The CDR3 is CASSPEGQETQYF. CDR3 nucleotides: TGTGCCAGCTCTCCAGAAGGCCAAGAGACCCAGTACTTC.

Remarks on this clonotype: A much larger clone lies a single base off, so this may be a read error. The genes are TRBV7-8 and TRBJ2-3, with TRBD2 identical over 9 bases. The CDR3 is made up of 15 amino acids. From germline, CDR1 is SGHVS and CDR2 FQNEAQ. CDR3 residues: CASSRLAGGTDTEYF. The DNA of the CDR3 is TGTGCCAGCAGCCGTCTGGCGGGGGGGACAGATACGGAGTATTTT.

This clonotype appeared many times. The V and J genes are TRBV29-1 and TRBJ1-2; D is possibly TRBD1 (6 bases). Trimming removed 2 bases from V and 8 bases from J, with 21 bases in between. The germline V gene has CDR1 SQVTM and CDR2 ANQGSEA. The CDR3 is 15 amino acids. The CDR3 protein is CSVETPFTGLEGYTF. The CDR3 region has the DNA TGCAGCGTTGAAACCCCTTTTACAGGGCTAGAGGGCTACACCTTC.

This clonotype was seen ten or more times. This chain joins TRBV4-3 and TRBJ2-2; D is undetermined. CDR3 length: 16 residues. The germline V gene has CDR1 LGHNA and CDR2 YSLEER. Trimming removed 1 base from V and 0 bases from J, with 9 bases in between. The chain's CDR3 is CASSQAAEANTGELFF. CDR3 in DNA: TGCGCCAGCAGCCAAGCGGCGGAAGCGAACACCGGGGAGCTGTTTTTT.

This clonotype has a count of ten or more. The rearrangement links TRBV25-1 to TRBJ2-5; D is unclear. This CDR3 has 13 amino acids. Germline CDR1 and CDR2: MGHDK and SYGVNS. V lost 4 bases, J lost 5 bases, and 11 bases lay in between. The CDR3 DNA reads TGTGCCAGCAGTGGATGGGGATTTGAGACCCAGTACTTC. It codes for CASSGWGFETQYF.

Concerning this clonotype itself: Since a much larger clone is just one base distant, this may be a read error. No conserved phenylalanine or tryptophan is present at the end of the CDR3, so a read error is the likely explanation. The chain couples TRBV4-3 to TRBJ1-2; 7 nucleotides line up with TRBD1. The CDR3 has 15 amino acids. The junction had 7 bases not matched to a gene; V was cut back by 0 bases and J by 6 bases. Looked up from germline, CDR1 is LGHNA and CDR2 is YSLEER. The CDR3 DNA sequence: TGCGCCAGCAGCCAAGATATCCAGACAGGGCATGGCTACACCATC. Residues: CASSQDIQTGHGYTI.

The chain employs TRBV20-1 and TRBJ2-1; TRBD2 aligns across 7 bases. The CDR3 is 14 amino acids. V was pared by 6 bases and J by 0 bases, with 5 bases of the junction left unmatched. Germline values: CDR1 DFQATT, CDR2 SNEGSKA (reference sequence). CDR3 DNA: TGCAGTGCAACTAGCGTTAGCTCCTACAATGAGCAGTTCTTC. Its translation: CSATSVSSYNEQFF.

This clonotype appeared a single time. Relative to the germline gene, one junction end is altered; a read error may explain this. This chain joins TRBV3-1 and TRBJ1-2; TRBD1 is a possible D gene (5 bases). Germline CDR1 is LGHDT and CDR2 is YNNKEL (reference sequence). There are 14 residues in the CDR3. The CDR3 region is CTSSPRQGGYGYTF. DNA for the CDR3: TGTACCAGCAGCCCCCGGCAGGGAGGCTATGGCTACACCTTC.